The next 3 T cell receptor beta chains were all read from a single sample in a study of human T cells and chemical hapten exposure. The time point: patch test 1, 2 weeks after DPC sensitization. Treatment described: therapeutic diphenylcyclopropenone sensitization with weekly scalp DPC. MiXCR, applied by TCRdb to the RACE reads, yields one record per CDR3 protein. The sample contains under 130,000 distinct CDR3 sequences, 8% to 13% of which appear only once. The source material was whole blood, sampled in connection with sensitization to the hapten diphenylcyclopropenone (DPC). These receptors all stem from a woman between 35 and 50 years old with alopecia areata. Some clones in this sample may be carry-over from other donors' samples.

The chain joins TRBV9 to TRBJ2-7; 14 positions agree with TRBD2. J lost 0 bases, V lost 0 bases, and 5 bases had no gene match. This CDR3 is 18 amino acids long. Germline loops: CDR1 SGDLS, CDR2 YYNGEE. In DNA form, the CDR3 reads TGTGCCAGCAGCGTAGGAACCGGGACTAGCGGGAGCTCCTACGAGCAGTACTTC. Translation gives CASSVGTGTSGSSYEQYF.

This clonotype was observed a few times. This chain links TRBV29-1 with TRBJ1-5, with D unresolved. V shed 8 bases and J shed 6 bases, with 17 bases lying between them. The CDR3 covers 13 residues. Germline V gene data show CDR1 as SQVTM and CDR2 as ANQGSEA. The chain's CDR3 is CSISDGVGQPQHF. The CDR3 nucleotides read TGCAGCATATCGGATGGAGTGGGTCAGCCCCAGCATTTT.

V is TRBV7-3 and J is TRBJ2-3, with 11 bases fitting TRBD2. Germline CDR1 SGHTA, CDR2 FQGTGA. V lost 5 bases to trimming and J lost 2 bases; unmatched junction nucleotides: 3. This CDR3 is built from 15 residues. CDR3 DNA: TGTGCCAGCAGCCTTAGCGGGGGGGCCACAGATACGCAGTATTTT. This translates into CASSLSGGATDTQYF. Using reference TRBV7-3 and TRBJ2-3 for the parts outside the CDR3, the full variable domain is GAGVSQTPSNKVTEKGKYVELRCDPISGHTALYWYRQSLGQGPEFLIYFQGTGAADDSGLPNDRFFAVRPEGSVSTLKIQRTERGDSAVYLCASSLSGGATDTQYFGPGTRLTVL.